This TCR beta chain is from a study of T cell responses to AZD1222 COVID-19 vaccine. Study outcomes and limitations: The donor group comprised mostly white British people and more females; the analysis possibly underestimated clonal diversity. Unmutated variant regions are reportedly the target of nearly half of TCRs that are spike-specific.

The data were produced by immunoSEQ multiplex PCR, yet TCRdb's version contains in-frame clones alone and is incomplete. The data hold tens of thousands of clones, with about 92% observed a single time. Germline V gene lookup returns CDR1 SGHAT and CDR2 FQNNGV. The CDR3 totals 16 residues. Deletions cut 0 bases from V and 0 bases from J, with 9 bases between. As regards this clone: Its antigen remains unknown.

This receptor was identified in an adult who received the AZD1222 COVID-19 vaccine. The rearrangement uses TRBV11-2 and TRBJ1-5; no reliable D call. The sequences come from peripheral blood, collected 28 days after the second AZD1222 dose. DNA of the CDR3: TGTGCCAGCAGCTTAGATCCGCGGGGTAGCAATCAGCCCCAGCATTTT. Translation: CASSLDPRGSNQPQHF. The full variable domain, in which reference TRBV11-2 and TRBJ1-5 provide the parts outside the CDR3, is EAGVAQSPRYKIIEKRQSVAFWCNPISGHATLYWYQQILGQGPKLLIQFQNNGVVDDSQLPKDRFSAERLKGVDSTLKIQPAKLEDSAVYLCASSLDPRGSNQPQHFGDGTRLSIL.